In this sample, the clone carrying this T cell receptor (beta chain) turned up a few times. The antigen is undetermined. The sample belongs to a study of vaccination and CD4 T cells after COVID-19. Background on the study: Stimulation of cells relied on overlapping spike peptides derived from SARS-CoV-2, HCoV-NL63, HCoV-OC43 and HCoV-229E.

Sequencing of the DNA from cultured CD4+ T cells was carried out with the Oncomine TCR Beta short-read assay. TCRdb analysed the PCR reads with MiXCR anew, one entry per CDR3 protein. In the table there are some 13,000 distinct CDR3 sequences, less than 35% of which are singletons. The treatment was: roughly ten-day PBMC culture with coronavirus spike peptide pools or control peptides (ViraFEST assay). This TCR came from a human donor who had recovered from COVID-19. The sample consisted of CD4+ T cells from blood, cultured in vitro.

DNA of the CDR3: TGTGCCAGCACTCCGCAGGGGACGGGCGAGCAGTACTTC. Translating it yields CASTPQGTGEQYF. The V and J genes are TRBV7-9 and TRBJ2-7, with D tentatively TRBD1 (6 bases). Trimming shortened V by 7 bases and J by 6 bases, and 16 bases separated the two germline ends. Germline loops: CDR1 SEHNR, CDR2 FQNEAQ (reference sequence). This CDR3 is 13 amino acids long.